A single sample gave rise to the 24 T cell receptor beta chains below, sequenced in a study of blood T cell repertoires in COVID-19. Data came from immunoSEQ multiplex PCR; TCRdb stores just in-frame clones and leaves some out. In the table there are 350,000 or so clones, approximately 82% of which are singletons. Specimen: peripheral blood. The receptors were gathered from a man under 40 with active or convalescent COVID-19.

The chain joins TRBV24-1 to TRBJ2-7; the D gene is possibly TRBD2 (6 bases). CDR1 KGHDR and CDR2 SFDVKD come from the germline V gene. The germline V and J ends were trimmed by 7 bases and 3 bases, with 12 bases remaining between them. CDR3 length: 13 amino acids. The CDR3 loop is CATSQSGLYEQYF. The CDR3 nucleotides read TGTGCCACCAGCCAATCGGGACTCTACGAGCAGTACTTC.

This clone was picked up many times. The V call is TRBV5-1, the J call TRBJ1-1; TRBD1 is a possible D gene (5 bases). V was trimmed by 2 bases and J by 1 base, leaving 12 bases between them. Germline-derived CDR1 and CDR2 are SGHRS and YFSETQ. The CDR3 is 15 amino acids. Here the CDR3 reads CASSFLQGWNTEAFF. CDR3 in DNA: TGCGCCAGCAGCTTTCTCCAGGGCTGGAACACTGAAGCTTTCTTT.

V usage is TRBV7-9 and J usage is TRBJ2-7; unclear D gene. Trimming cost V 1 base and J 2 bases, with 12 bases left between them. In germline, CDR1 is SEHNR, CDR2 FQNEAQ (reference sequence). CDR3 size: 15 residues. For the CDR3, the DNA is TGTGCCAGCAGCTTAGACTCAGGCCCCCCCTACGAGCAGTACTTC. This codes for CASSLDSGPPYEQYF.

This chain links TRBV30 with TRBJ2-3, with unresolved D. Trimming removed 3 bases from V and 2 bases from J, with 12 bases in between. This CDR3 contains 14 residues. The germline V gene encodes CDR1 GTSNPN and CDR2 SVGIG (reference sequence). The CDR3 region has the DNA TGTGCCTGGAGGGATTCACTACCCACAGATACGCAGTATTTT. This sequence encodes CAWRDSLPTDTQYF.

The chain has TRBV28 and TRBJ2-3; possible D gene TRBD2, 6 bases. Trimming shortened V by 1 base and J by 9 bases, and 11 bases separated the two germline ends. Germline V lookup: CDR1 MDHEN, CDR2 SYDVKM. This CDR3 region has 13 residues. The CDR3 coding sequence is TGTGCCAGCAGTTTATCGCCGCGGGGCACGCAGTATTTT. Amino acids: CASSLSPRGTQYF.

The chain uses TRBV5-5 and TRBJ1-4, with 9 positions matching TRBD1. V shed 4 bases and J 8 bases; nucleotides not matched to a gene: 9. Germline loops: CDR1 SGHKS, CDR2 YYEKEE (reference sequence). This CDR3 contains 15 residues. The CDR3 protein is CASSPPGQGLEKLFF. For the CDR3, the DNA is TGTGCCAGCAGCCCACCGGGACAGGGCTTAGAAAAACTGTTTTTT.

In this sample, this clone turned up once. This rearrangement joins TRBV10-3 to TRBJ2-2; a weak D match, TRBD2 (6 bases). CDR1 and CDR2 (germline): ENHRY, SYGVKD. This CDR3 has 18 residues. V lost 0 bases and J 1 base, leaving 15 bases between the germline ends. For the CDR3, the DNA is TGTGCCATCAGTGAGTCGGGAGGACTTAGGGAGAACACCGGGGAGCTGTTTTTT. Encoded protein: CAISESGGLRENTGELFF.

V usage is TRBV6-5 and J usage is TRBJ1-3; D gene ambiguous. V was trimmed by 6 bases and J by 4 bases, leaving 16 bases between them. The CDR3 contains 15 residues. Germline CDR1 MNHEY, CDR2 SVGAGI. The chain's CDR3 is CASRKNYFFGNTIYF. The CDR3 DNA is TGTGCCAGCAGGAAAAACTATTTTTTCGGAAACACCATATATTTT.

The chain employs TRBV6-2 or TRBV6-3 and TRBJ1-2; the D gene is possibly TRBD1 (6 bases). The V and J ends lost 0 bases and 8 bases respectively, with 16 bases between them. Germline lookup yields CDR1 MNHEY and CDR2 SVGEGT. The CDR3 totals 15 residues. The CDR3 DNA follows: TGTGCCAGCAGTTACTCATGGGGGCGCGAAGGAGGCTACACCTTC. Protein: CASSYSWGREGGYTF.

V usage is TRBV27 and J usage is TRBJ2-1; 12 nucleotides match TRBD2. Per germline, CDR1 MNHEY and CDR2 SMNVEV (reference sequence). The CDR3 has 14 residues. J was trimmed by 8 bases and V by 5 bases; bases with no gene match: 4. CDR3 in amino acids: CASSLAGGPYEQFF. DNA of the CDR3: TGTGCCAGCAGTCTAGCGGGAGGGCCCTATGAGCAGTTCTTC.

The chain joins TRBV19 to TRBJ2-4; TRBD1 aligns across 10 bases. Germline V lookup: CDR1 LNHDA, CDR2 SQIVND (reference sequence). This CDR3 spans 13 amino acids. V shed 7 bases and J 5 bases; nucleotides not matched to a gene: 2. CDR3 sequence reads: CASIDRGQNIQYF. CDR3 DNA sequence: TGTGCCAGTATTGACAGGGGGCAAAACATTCAGTACTTC.

The rearrangement joins TRBV4-1 to TRBJ2-5; perhaps TRBD1 as D (6 bases). Trimming cost V 1 base and J 2 bases, with 11 bases left between them. The length of the CDR3 is 15 residues. CDR1 is MGHRA, CDR2 YSYEKL, per germline. This CDR3 is CASSQGRGRQETQYF. The CDR3 coding sequence is TGCGCCAGCAGCCAAGGCAGGGGAAGGCAAGAGACCCAGTACTTC.

V is TRBV28 and J is TRBJ2-7; 8 positions match TRBD2. The V and J ends lost 8 bases and 3 bases, in that order; junction bases with no gene match: 9. CDR3 size: 14 residues. Germline V gene lookup returns CDR1 MDHEN and CDR2 SYDVKM. CDR3 in DNA: TGTGCCAGCGGACTAGCACGAGGCCGCTACGAGCAGTACTTC. This gives the protein CASGLARGRYEQYF.

J is TRBJ2-3 and V is TRBV7-2; TRBD2 matches at 12 bases. This CDR3 region has 15 residues. The V segment lost 4 bases and the J segment 5 bases; nucleotides outside the gene matches: 4. Germline CDR1 is SGHTA and CDR2 is FQGNSA. This CDR3 reads CASSSSGGAGDTQYF. The CDR3 coding sequence is TGTGCCAGCAGCTCTAGCGGGGGGGCGGGAGATACGCAGTATTTT.

The V gene is TRBV7-2, the J gene TRBJ1-1, with D possibly TRBD1 on 5 matching bases. The length of the CDR3 is 13 residues. Per germline, CDR1 SGHTA and CDR2 FQGNSA. Trimming cost V 8 bases and J 5 bases, with 15 bases left between them. This chain's CDR3 is CASGLQGGTEAFF. The DNA for the CDR3 is TGTGCCAGCGGCCTGCAGGGAGGGACTGAAGCTTTCTTT. The variable domain in full, completed from reference TRBV7-2 and TRBJ1-1, reads GAGVSQSPSNKVTEKGKDVELRCDPISGHTALYWYRQSLGQGLEFLIYFQGNSAPDKSGLPSDRFSAERTGGSVSTLTIQRTQQEDSAVYLCASGLQGGTEAFFGQGTRLTVV.

The chain carries TRBV4-3 and TRBJ2-2, with D tentatively TRBD1 (6 bases). CDR1 is LGHNA, CDR2 YSLEER, per germline. This CDR3 has 16 amino acids. V lost 4 bases and J lost 0, with 12 bases in between. CDR3 sequence (DNA): TGCGCCAGCAGCCGAAACAGGGACCCGAACACCGGGGAGCTGTTTTTT. Translated, it gives CASSRNRDPNTGELFF.

The chain recombines TRBV7-6 with TRBJ1-6; D ambiguous. The CDR3 sequence is 15 residues long. Germline V gene sequence: CDR1 SGHVS, CDR2 FNYEAQ. Trimming left V 2 bases short and J 10 bases short, with 15 bases between. The CDR3 DNA sequence: TGTGCCAGCAGCTTATTCGTTGTGGGGAGATCACCCCTCCACTTT. Protein product: CASSLFVVGRSPLHF.

The chain has TRBV19 and TRBJ1-1; TRBD1 aligns across 11 bases. J gave up 0 bases and V 4 bases, and 4 bases lay outside the gene matches. The CDR3 covers 16 residues. Germline CDR1 reads LNHDA; CDR2 reads SQIVND (reference sequence). CDR3 region: CASSTGTGGLNTEAFF. The CDR3 nucleotides are TGTGCCAGTAGTACCGGGACAGGGGGGTTGAACACTGAAGCTTTCTTT.

The chain links TRBV4-2 to TRBJ2-3; TRBD2 might be the D (5 bases). The germline V and J ends were trimmed by 5 bases and 4 bases, with 7 bases remaining between them. Germline V gene lookup returns CDR1 LGHNA and CDR2 YNFKEQ. The CDR3 is made up of 12 amino acids. This chain's CDR3 is CASSGSPDTQYF. The CDR3 DNA reads TGTGCCAGCAGCGGGAGCCCAGATACGCAGTATTTT.

This chain uses TRBV6-2 or TRBV6-3 with TRBJ1-5; perhaps TRBD1 as D (6 bases). The CDR3 runs to 16 residues. CDR1 is MNHEY, CDR2 SVGEGT, per germline. Trimming shortened V by 5 bases and J by 2 bases, and 16 bases separated the two germline ends. CDR3 region: CASSNLLGGGNQPQHF. DNA of the CDR3: TGTGCCAGCAGTAACCTCCTTGGGGGCGGCAATCAGCCCCAGCATTTT.

J is TRBJ2-7 and V is TRBV18; 7 positions agree with TRBD1. CDR3 length: 14 amino acids. Germline V gene data show CDR1 as KGHSH and CDR2 as LQKENI. V shed 1 base, J shed 5 bases, and the junction held 5 bases outside the gene matches. The CDR3 nucleotides are TGTGCCAGCTCACCACAATACAGGGGCGACGAGCAGTACTTC. It specifies CASSPQYRGDEQYF.

This sequence joins TRBV24-1 and TRBJ1-3; D unclear. Trimming shortened V by 5 bases and J by 4 bases, and 11 bases separated the two germline ends. There are 14 residues in the CDR3. Germline V CDR1 and CDR2: KGHDR, SFDVKD. CDR3 residues: CATSGGVSGNTIYF. CDR3 coding DNA: TGTGCCACCAGTGGCGGCGTTTCGGGAAACACCATATATTTT.

V usage is TRBV30 and J usage is TRBJ1-6; TRBD1 might be the D (5 bases). V lost 2 bases to trimming and J lost 5 bases, with 10 bases between them. Germline values: CDR1 GTSNPN, CDR2 SVGIG (reference sequence). This CDR3 has 14 residues. CDR3 DNA sequence: TGTGCCTGGAGTTTGACAGAGAATAATTCACCCCTCCACTTT. Its protein is CAWSLTENNSPLHF.

This clone was seen just once. The chain employs TRBV18 and TRBJ2-3; no reliable D call. The germline gives CDR1 KGHSH, CDR2 LQKENI. This CDR3 has 14 amino acids. V was shortened by 0 bases and J by 2 bases, with 6 bases between the two germline ends. The CDR3 sequence is CASSPPSLTDTQYF. For the CDR3, the DNA is TGTGCCAGCTCACCACCCTCCCTCACAGATACGCAGTATTTT.